A selection of T cell receptor beta chains follows, all from one sample in a study of blood T cell repertoires in COVID-19. Profiled with immunoSEQ multiplex PCR; TCRdb holds only in-frame clones, not every one. The sample yields 200,000 to 250,000 clones, about 85% seen once. The sample comprised peripheral blood. All receptors come from a man in his fifties who had recovered from COVID-19. CDR3s include the opening cysteine and the closing phenylalanine or tryptophan. The D gene is left open where the match is weak. For some rows the clone size is stated as once, few or many, or as a class when expanded; others skip it.

TRBJ2-1 few . TRBV30 TGTGCCTGGAGCGGGGAGAGGGATGAGCAGTTCTTC CAWSGERDEQFF
TRBJ1-5 . . TRBV18 TGTGCCAGCTCCCCGAACACCGGGTTGCAGCCCCAGCATTTT CASSPNTGLQPQHF
TRBJ2-5 . TRBD2 TRBV7-6 TGTGCCAGCAGCTTTAGCCCGACCCTAGCGGCCCCCTCGGAGACCCAGTACTTC CASSFSPTLAAPSETQYF
TRBJ1-1 few . TRBV11-2 TGTGCCAGCAGCTTCGGCAGGGGGAACACTGAAGCTTTCTTT CASSFGRGNTEAFF
TRBJ1-1 . TRBD1 TRBV28 TGTGCCAGCAGGGTACAGGGGATCCCTGAAGCTTTCTTT CASRVQGIPEAFF
TRBJ2-1 . . TRBV14 TGTGCCAGCAGCCGTCCTACAGGGTACTCCTACAATGAGCAGTTCTTC CASSRPTGYSYNEQFF
TRBJ2-2 . TRBD2 TRBV13 TGTGCCAGCAGCTTAGGCAGGACTAGCGGCAACACCGGGGAGCTGTTTTTT CASSLGRTSGNTGELFF
TRBJ1-5 . TRBD1 TRBV18 TGTGCCAGCTCACCAGACAGGGGGCGCAATCAGCCCCAGCATTTT CASSPDRGRNQPQHF
TRBJ2-1 . TRBD2 TRBV29-1 TGCAGCGTTACTTTTAGCGGGAGGGGGGGCAATGAGCAGTTCTTC CSVTFSGRGGNEQFF
TRBJ2-1 . TRBD1 TRBV7-9 TGTGCCAGCAGTTTATACGCAGGGGGCTACAATGAGCAGTTCTTC CASSLYAGGYNEQFF
TRBJ2-7 . . TRBV6-6 TGTGCCAGCAGTGAGGTTGGGGAGCAGTACTTC CASSEVGEQYF
TRBJ2-1 . . TRBV24-1 TGTGCCACCAGTGATAAGAGAGAAGCGGGTTTCTCCTACAATGAGCAGTTCTTC CATSDKREAGFSYNEQFF
TRBJ2-7 . TRBD1 TRBV29-1 TGCAGCGTTCTAGCCTGGGGGACAGATTCCTACGAGCAGTACTTC CSVLAWGTDSYEQYF
TRBJ2-2 . . TRBV6-6 TGTGCCAGCAGTTACTCCGGGTATGACTCCGGGGAGCTGTTTTTT CASSYSGYDSGELFF
TRBJ2-5 . . TRBV27 TGTGCCAGCAGGGACTTTTCCCTGGAGACCCAGTACTTC CASRDFSLETQYF
TRBJ1-1 . . TRBV11-2 TGTGCCAGCAGGCAAACAGGGAGTATTGAAGCTTTCTTT CASRQTGSIEAFF
TRBJ2-2 . TRBD1 TRBV6-4 TGTGCCAGCAGTCCCTCGGGGACAGCTTACACCGGGGAGCTGTTTTTT CASSPSGTAYTGELFF
TRBJ2-5 . TRBD1 TRBV7-7 TGTGCCAGCAGCTATTCCAGACAGGGCGGTGGGGAGACCCAGTACTTC CASSYSRQGGGETQYF
TRBJ2-5 . TRBD1 TRBV5-1 TGCGCCAGCAGCCCTGACAGGGGGCAAGAGACCCAGTACTTC CASSPDRGQETQYF
TRBJ2-3 . . TRBV5-1 TGCGCCAGCAGCTTGGCCTGGCAGAGCGGGCCGAGCACCTCTTTT CASSLAWQSGPSTSF
TRBJ1-2 . . TRBV19 TGTGCCAGTAGTATGGGCTCGGTCTATGGCTACACCTTC CASSMGSVYGYTF
TRBJ1-1 once TRBD1 TRBV5-1 TGCGCCAGCAGCTTCGGAAGGGGGCGTGACACTGAAGCTTTCTTT CASSFGRGRDTEAFF
TRBJ1-4 . TRBD1 TRBV9 TGTGCCAGCAGCCCCTCCGGGACAGGGAACGAAAAACTGTTTTTT CASSPSGTGNEKLFF
TRBJ2-7 . TRBD2 TRBV4-2 TGTGCCAGCAGTCCCTGGGAGGGAGGTTCCTCCTACGAGCAGTACTTC CASSPWEGGSSYEQYF
TRBJ2-2 . . TRBV28 TGTGCCAGCAGTTTAGAGAGCGGCCAGAACACCGGGGAGCTGTTTTTT CASSLESGQNTGELFF
TRBJ2-7 . TRBD1 TRBV6-6 TGTGCCAGCAGTTCCAACGACAGGGTGGCCTCCTACGAGCAGTACTTC CASSSNDRVASYEQYF
TRBJ1-1 . . TRBV6-6 TGTGCCAGCAGTTACTTTGAGTTTGAAGCTTTCTTT CASSYFEFEAFF
TRBJ2-1 once TRBD2 TRBV27 TGTGCCAGCAGGGACCTTACTAGCGGGAGGGCCTTTAGCCATGAGCAGTTCTTC CASRDLTSGRAFSHEQFF
TRBJ1-5 . TRBD1 TRBV5-1 TGCGCCAGCAGCTTCGAAGGGACAGCGAATCAGCCCCAGCATTTT CASSFEGTANQPQHF
TRBJ1-1 . . TRBV14 TGTGCCAGCAGCCTACCAGGGGTGAACACTGAAGCTTTCTTT CASSLPGVNTEAFF
TRBJ1-3 . . TRBV20-1 TGCAGTGCTAGTAGAACGTCGACTCACAGGTCCTCTGGAAACACCATATATTTT CSASRTSTHRSSGNTIYF
TRBJ1-1 . TRBD1 TRBV18 TGTGCCAGCTCGCCTCCGGGACAGAGCACTGAAGCTTTCTTT CASSPPGQSTEAFF
TRBJ2-3 . TRBD2 TRBV3-1/TRBV3-2 TGTGCCAGCAGCCTTAGGGGATCTAGCGGGAGAACAGATACGCAGTATTTT CASSLRGSSGRTDTQYF
TRBJ1-1 . TRBD1 TRBV11-2 TGTGCCAGCAGCTTACAGGGACAGGGACTCGGCAACACTGAAGCTTTCTTT CASSLQGQGLGNTEAFF